The TCR beta chain under discussion was sequenced for a study of tumor-infiltrating lymphocytes in primary liver carcinoma. Across the study: Samples had roughly 3.5 to 7.5 million productive TCRbeta reads, comparable between tissue types.

CDR1 is SGHAT and CDR2 is FQNNGV in the germline V gene. The CDR3 sequence is 13 residues long. Starting from 500 ng of total RNA, TCR beta cDNA was produced with a primer in the constant region. Construction of TCR beta libraries relied on three successive nested multiplex PCR rounds employing slightly modified ARM-PCR. TRBV1-TRBV30 forward primers paired with a C-beta reverse primer drove the first two PCR rounds, approximately 11 cycles each. TCRdb independently ran MiXCR on the multiplex PCR reads; one entry per CDR3 protein. The sample holds fewer than 150,000 distinct CDR3 sequences; less than 80% are singletons and the top ten take about a tenth. In regard to this clonotype: The junction does not match germline at one end; this may be a read error.

Extraction of RNA together with DNA used about 17-30 mg of unsorted bulk tissue. Patients had chronic HBV infection and were treatment-naive. The source material was liver tumor tissue from sampling region 1. As for subset: tumor region T1, superior pole. The rearrangement joins TRBV11-2 to TRBJ1-1, with D uncertain. The source is a woman in her sixties with primary liver carcinoma and hepatitis B virus infection. CDR3 DNA: TGCGCCAGCAGCACCCAGGTTAACACTGAAGCTTTCTTT. This codes for CASSTQVNTEAFF.